This passage covers 22 T cell receptor beta chains from one sample sequenced in a study of blood T cell repertoires in COVID-19. Clones were read by immunoSEQ multiplex PCR, and TCRdb kept only the in-frame ones, dropping some. Among about 63,000 clones listed, around 79% were seen once. The specimen was peripheral blood. The receptors here all came from a human donor in a cohort sampled during active COVID-19.

Only one count was recorded for this clone. The V and J genes are TRBV10-2 and TRBJ2-3, with D tentatively TRBD2 (6 bases). The CDR3 has 16 residues. Germline V lookup: CDR1 WSHSY, CDR2 SAAADI. Between the trimmed V and J ends, which lost 4 bases and 2 bases, there was a span of 16 bases. This CDR3 reads CASSAVPGLVTDTQYF. In DNA form, the CDR3 reads TGCGCCAGCAGTGCCGTCCCGGGACTCGTCACAGATACGCAGTATTTT.

The gene calls are TRBV5-6 and TRBJ2-2; 13 bases align to TRBD2. CDR1 and CDR2 from the germline V gene are SGHDT and YYEEEE. V was clipped by 4 bases and J by 7 bases; unmatched bases: 10. The CDR3 length is 17 residues. The CDR3 loop reads CASSDGLAGEFGGELFF. In nucleotides, the CDR3 is TGTGCCAGCAGCGACGGACTAGCGGGAGAGTTTGGCGGGGAGCTGTTTTTT.

This chain joins TRBV30 and TRBJ2-2, with D unclear. Per germline, CDR1 GTSNPN and CDR2 SVGIG (reference sequence). The ends were cut back, 4 bases at V and 4 bases at J, with 7 bases in the middle. This CDR3 has 12 amino acids. Here the CDR3 reads CAWTGFTGELFF. The CDR3 region has the DNA TGTGCCTGGACCGGGTTCACCGGGGAGCTGTTTTTT.

V usage is TRBV7-9 and J usage is TRBJ2-7; D gene unclear. The ends were cut back, 3 bases at V and 3 bases at J, with 9 bases in the middle. Germline V gene data show CDR1 as SEHNR and CDR2 as FQNEAQ (reference sequence). The CDR3 loop spans 13 amino acids. The CDR3 DNA follows: TGTGCCAGCAGCTTTTTCGCGGACTACGAGCAGTACTTC. It is translated as CASSFFADYEQYF. The full variable domain, with the rest looked up from reference TRBV7-9 and TRBJ2-7, is DTGVSQNPRHKITKRGQNVTFRCDPISEHNRLYWYRQTLGQGPEFLTYFQNEAQLEKSRLLSDRFSAERPKGSFSTLEIQRTEQGDSAMYLCASSFFADYEQYFGPGTRLTVT.

This clone has a handful of counts. This chain links TRBV7-2 with TRBJ1-5, with 12 bases lining up with TRBD1. J was trimmed by 4 bases and V by 6 bases; bases with no gene match: 10. This CDR3 is 17 amino acids long. Germline V lookup: CDR1 SGHTA, CDR2 FQGNSA. The CDR3 region has the DNA TGTGCCAGCAGTCTCGGGACAGGGGGCTTTAGGAATCAGCCCCAGCATTTT. Residues: CASSLGTGGFRNQPQHF.

The J gene is TRBJ2-7, the V gene TRBV6-5; D possibly corresponds to TRBD2 (6 bases). V shed 6 bases and J shed 5 bases, with 17 bases lying between them. The CDR3 has 14 residues. Germline V gene data show CDR1 as MNHEY and CDR2 as SVGAGI. The CDR3: CASRVGGEKNEQYF. Here the CDR3 DNA reads TGTGCCAGCAGAGTCGGGGGAGAAAAGAACGAGCAGTACTTC.

This clone has just one count. The chain couples TRBV18 to TRBJ2-7; 9 bases align to TRBD2. Germline trimming cut 4 bases from V and 7 bases from J; bases unmatched to any gene: 14. The germline gives CDR1 KGHSH, CDR2 LQKENI. The CDR3 totals 16 residues. Here the CDR3 DNA reads TGTGCCAGCTCACGATCGACTAGCGGAACGCCTCTAGAGCAGTACTTC. Translating it yields CASSRSTSGTPLEQYF.

This clone has only one observation. V is TRBV7-8 and J is TRBJ2-7, with TRBD2 identical over 13 bases. The CDR3 totals 16 residues. The V segment lost 5 bases and the J segment 4 bases; nucleotides outside the gene matches: 8. Germline lookup yields CDR1 SGHVS and CDR2 FQNEAQ. The chain's CDR3 is CASSPRTSGRIYEQYF. The CDR3 bases are TGTGCCAGCAGCCCCCGGACTAGCGGGAGAATTTACGAGCAGTACTTC.

This chain's CDR3 is CASSLMGQGANYGYTF. CDR3 sequence (DNA): TGTGCCAGCAGTTTAATGGGACAGGGAGCCAACTATGGCTACACCTTC. The chain has TRBV27 and TRBJ1-2, with TRBD1 matching over 9 bases. The CDR3 has 16 residues. J gave up 2 bases and V 2 bases, and 6 bases lay outside the gene matches. The germline gives CDR1 MNHEY, CDR2 SMNVEV (reference sequence).

J is TRBJ2-7 and V is TRBV28; D may be TRBD1 (5 bases). Germline V gene sequence: CDR1 MDHEN, CDR2 SYDVKM. Trimming left V 6 bases short and J 2 bases short, with 17 bases between. The CDR3 sequence is 15 residues long. The CDR3 DNA is TGTGCCAGCAGGCCCGGACAACTCTGGACCTACGAGCAGTACTTC. Protein: CASRPGQLWTYEQYF.

At least ten counts were recorded for this clone. J is TRBJ2-5 and V is TRBV4-1; TRBD2 agrees at 11 bases. The CDR3 is 15 amino acids. In germline, CDR1 is MGHRA, CDR2 YSYEKL. V was pared by 1 base and J by 7 bases, with 5 bases of the junction left unmatched. The CDR3 DNA reads as TGCGCCAGCAGCCAAGGGACTAGCGGGTCCGGGACCCAGTACTTC. It codes for CASSQGTSGSGTQYF.

The J gene is TRBJ1-2, the V gene TRBV7-9, with 7 bases fitting TRBD1. The CDR3 totals 14 residues. Germline V CDR1 and CDR2: SEHNR, FQNEAQ (reference sequence). Trimming removed 10 bases from V and 3 bases from J; junction bases left unmatched: 11. The CDR3 DNA sequence: TGTGCCACCAGGGACAGCGGAGGAGACTATGGCTACACCTTC. It is translated as CATRDSGGDYGYTF.

The chain couples TRBV30 to TRBJ2-7; a possible D gene is TRBD2 (6 bases). Trimming removed 4 bases at V and 0 bases at J, with 10 bases between. Germline CDR1 GTSNPN, CDR2 SVGIG (reference sequence). CDR3 length: 13 residues. The CDR3 here is CAWTRDSSYEQYF. The CDR3 DNA follows: TGTGCCTGGACTCGGGACTCCTCCTACGAGCAGTACTTC.

This clone was found once. The chain links TRBV4-2 to TRBJ2-1; TRBD1 is a possible D gene (6 bases). Germline V CDR1 and CDR2: LGHNA, YNFKEQ. The CDR3 totals 15 residues. Trimming shortened V by 1 base and J by 5 bases, and 12 bases separated the two germline ends. This CDR3 is CASSQVTGINNEQFF. The CDR3 nucleotides read TGTGCCAGCAGCCAAGTAACAGGGATTAACAATGAGCAGTTCTTC.

The gene calls are TRBV7-2 and TRBJ2-2; a weak D match, TRBD1 (6 bases). The CDR3 runs to 14 residues. Germline assignment: CDR1 SGHTA and CDR2 FQGNSA. The V end lost 8 bases, the J end lost 3 bases, and 13 bases lay between the germline ends. This chain's CDR3 is CASGPGGYTGELFF. Written as DNA, the CDR3 is TGTGCCAGCGGGCCTGGGGGCTACACCGGGGAGCTGTTTTTT.

This clone was seen a few times. This chain uses TRBV5-6 with TRBJ2-3, with 7 nucleotides matching TRBD2. Germline CDR1 and CDR2: SGHDT and YYEEEE. There are 15 residues in the CDR3. V lost 4 bases to trimming and J lost 1 base; unmatched junction nucleotides: 6. The CDR3 region is CASSPVGRGTDTQYF. The CDR3 DNA follows: TGTGCCAGCAGCCCCGTTGGGAGGGGCACAGATACGCAGTATTTT.

This chain joins TRBV7-9 and TRBJ2-7; D not resolved. V lost 6 bases and J lost 3, with 12 bases in between. CDR1 SEHNR and CDR2 FQNEAQ come from the germline V gene (reference sequence). The CDR3 is made up of 13 amino acids. Written as DNA, the CDR3 is TGTGCCAGCAGTCCTCAGGAATACTACGAGCAGTACTTC. This codes for CASSPQEYYEQYF.

CDR3 in amino acids: CASSPPGGRVTDTQYF. CDR3 nucleotides: TGTGCCAGCTCACCACCGGGGGGTAGGGTCACAGATACGCAGTATTTT. The J gene is TRBJ2-3, the V gene TRBV18, with D perhaps TRBD2 (6 bases). Germline V gene lookup returns CDR1 KGHSH and CDR2 LQKENI. The CDR3 has 16 residues. V was trimmed by 0 bases and J by 2 bases, leaving 12 bases between them.

On this clone: This sample also contains other DNA sequences that code for the same CDR3. The V gene is TRBV30, the J gene TRBJ2-3; possibly TRBD2 for D (5 bases). Per the germline V gene, CDR1 is GTSNPN and CDR2 is SVGIG (reference sequence). V was shortened by 3 bases and J by 3 bases, with 7 bases between the two germline ends. The CDR3 is 12 residues long. CDR3 coding DNA: TGTGCCTGGAGCAGAGGGACAGATACGCAGTATTTT. This gives the protein CAWSRGTDTQYF.

This chain uses TRBV7-9 with TRBJ2-6; maybe TRBD1 (5 bases). The germline gives CDR1 SEHNR, CDR2 FQNEAQ (reference sequence). CDR3 length: 13 residues. V was cut by 11 bases and J by 3 bases, with 11 bases left in between. The CDR3 nucleotides read TGTGCCGCTGGGGCAGGTGGGGCCAACGTCCTGACTTTC. Amino acids: CAAGAGGANVLTF.

The genes are TRBV7-2 and TRBJ2-7; 11 nucleotides agree with TRBD2. With 4 bases clipped from V and 0 bases from J, the junction kept 5 bases outside the gene matches. Germline V gene data show CDR1 as SGHTA and CDR2 as FQGNSA. The length of the CDR3 is 16 residues. CDR3 DNA sequence: TGTGCCAGCAGCTCCGGACTAGCGGGTTTCTCCTACGAGCAGTACTTC. Translating gives CASSSGLAGFSYEQYF.

This chain connects TRBV14 to TRBJ2-1; 8 bases align to TRBD2. V lost 0 bases, J lost 6 bases, and 10 bases stayed unmatched. Germline V gene lookup returns CDR1 SGHDN and CDR2 FVKESK. The CDR3 totals 17 residues. This chain's CDR3 is CASSQDLPGGPRNEQFF. The CDR3 DNA is TGTGCCAGCAGCCAAGACTTGCCGGGAGGGCCCCGCAATGAGCAGTTCTTC.